The 21 T cell receptor beta chains listed next were all sequenced from one sample in a study of PD-L1 blockade in urothelial cancer. Described time point: peripheral blood 6 weeks after treatment start. Clones were sequenced by immunoSEQ multiplex PCR, and TCRdb holds only the in-frame ones, with some missing. The data hold 40,000 to 55,000 clones, with approximately 90% observed a single time. The sample in question was PBMCs, obtained around atezolizumab (anti-PD-L1) treatment. Receptors were obtained from a man in his sixties with urothelial cancer.

The chain carries TRBV7-9 and TRBJ1-1, with D unclear. V dropped 3 bases and J dropped 0 bases, with 5 bases sitting between them. The V gene's germline CDR1 is SEHNR and CDR2 FQNEAQ (reference sequence). The CDR3 is 13 amino acids. The CDR3, as DNA: TGTGCCAGCAGCTTCGTTATGAACACTGAAGCTTTCTTT. It yields the protein CASSFVMNTEAFF.

This clone is labeled as medium-sized (0.01 to 0.1%). The rearrangement links TRBV20-1 to TRBJ1-2; 7 bases match TRBD1. Germline V gene lookup returns CDR1 DFQATT and CDR2 SNEGSKA (reference sequence). There are 11 residues in the CDR3. J lost 6 bases, V lost 6 bases, and 4 bases had no gene match. As DNA, the CDR3 is TGCAGTGCGGAACAGGGGCATGGCTACACCTTC. Translated, it gives CSAEQGHGYTF.

J is TRBJ2-1 and V is TRBV25-1; 11 bases fit TRBD2. The germline V gene encodes CDR1 MGHDK and CDR2 SYGVNS. This CDR3 region has 17 residues. V shed 8 bases, J shed 7 bases, and the junction held 16 bases outside the gene matches. DNA for the CDR3: TGTGCCAGCTCTCTAAAGGAGATTAGCGGGGGGGCGAATGAGCAGTTCTTC. Amino acids: CASSLKEISGGANEQFF.

This clone was counted a single time. CDR3 sequence: CASSLGGGSYSYEQYF. CDR3 coding DNA: TGTGCCAGCAGCTTAGGAGGGGGCTCCTACTCCTACGAGCAGTACTTC. The V call is TRBV7-2, the J call TRBJ2-7, with 7 bases matching TRBD1. The CDR3 runs to 16 residues. V was clipped by 1 base and J by 0 bases; unmatched bases: 6. Germline V lookup: CDR1 SGHTA, CDR2 FQGNSA.

The chain uses TRBV10-3 and TRBJ2-2; 8 bases are a match to TRBD1. The CDR3 has 13 amino acids. V shed 6 bases, J shed 6 bases, and the junction held 3 bases outside the gene matches. Looked up from germline, CDR1 is ENHRY and CDR2 is SYGVKD. DNA for the CDR3: TGTGCCATCAGAGAACAGGGGGCCGGGGAGCTGTTTTTT. It yields the protein CAIREQGAGELFF.

This clone was seen just once. The chain couples TRBV14 to TRBJ2-5, with 8 bases identical to TRBD1. Unmatched junction bases numbered 5, after V lost 3 bases and J lost 5 bases. The CDR3 length is 14 residues. The V gene's germline CDR1 is SGHDN and CDR2 FVKESK. In DNA, the CDR3 is TGTGCCAGCAGCCACGTCAGGGGGCAGGAGACCCAGTACTTC. Translated, it gives CASSHVRGQETQYF.

This rearrangement joins TRBV27 to TRBJ2-3; 10 bases match TRBD2. Looked up from germline, CDR1 is MNHEY and CDR2 is SMNVEV (reference sequence). After removal of 4 bases from V and 0 bases from J, the junction contained 13 bases not matched to a gene. The length of the CDR3 is 19 residues. CDR3 residues: CASSSPRILAGTSTDTQYF. The DNA for the CDR3 is TGTGCCAGCAGTTCACCACGGATACTAGCGGGGACTAGCACAGATACGCAGTATTTT.

The chain combines TRBV25-1 with TRBJ2-7; 7 nucleotides line up with TRBD2. The CDR3 runs 15 residues. Germline V gene lookup returns CDR1 MGHDK and CDR2 SYGVNS. V lost 6 bases and J lost 6; bases outside the gene matches: 14. The CDR3 here is CASRGGFWGGGEQYF. The CDR3 nucleotides are TGTGCCAGCAGGGGGGGGTTTTGGGGTGGTGGCGAGCAGTACTTC.

The chain is built from TRBV19 and TRBJ2-1; D might be TRBD2 (5 bases). Germline V lookup: CDR1 LNHDA, CDR2 SQIVND (reference sequence). The CDR3 spans 15 residues. V dropped 4 bases and J dropped 2 bases, with 12 bases sitting between them. In nucleotides, the CDR3 is TGTGCCAGTAGTACCGCCTCCGGGGCCTACAATGAGCAGTTCTTC. It encodes CASSTASGAYNEQFF.

The chain has TRBV7-6 and TRBJ1-6; 11 bases match TRBD1. This CDR3 has 16 residues. Germline V lookup: CDR1 SGHVS, CDR2 FNYEAQ. Losses at the gene ends were 4 bases for V and 10 bases for J; bases not matched to a gene: 9. The CDR3 is CASSSLPGQGGSPLHF. Here the CDR3 DNA reads TGTGCCAGCAGCTCTCTTCCGGGACAGGGGGGATCACCCCTCCACTTT.

The rearrangement uses TRBV19 and TRBJ2-7, with a possible D match to TRBD1 (5 bases). Germline CDR1 reads LNHDA; CDR2 reads SQIVND (reference sequence). V was trimmed by 1 base and J by 3 bases, leaving 13 bases between them. This CDR3 contains 15 residues. The DNA for the CDR3 is TGTGCCAGTAGTATAGGCAGGTCAGGGATCTACGAGCAGTACTTC. Translating it yields CASSIGRSGIYEQYF. Based on the CDR3 plus reference TRBV19 and TRBJ2-7, the full variable domain is DGGITQSPKYLFRKEGQNVTLSCEQNLNHDAMYWYRQDPGQGLRLIYYSQIVNDFQKGDIAEGYSVSREKKESFPLTVTSAQKNPTAFYLCASSIGRSGIYEQYFGPGTRLTVT.

The rearrangement uses TRBV6-5 and TRBJ1-2; no firm D call. The ends were cut back, 0 bases at V and 4 bases at J, with 9 bases in the middle. The germline V gene has CDR1 MNHEY and CDR2 SVGAGI. This CDR3 contains 14 residues. The CDR3 DNA is TGTGCCAGCAGTTACTCCGACACTGGCTATGGCTACACCTTC. Residues: CASSYSDTGYGYTF.

V usage is TRBV5-1 and J usage is TRBJ1-3, with 7 nucleotides matching TRBD1. The germline CDR1 and CDR2 sequences are SGHRS and YFSETQ. The V segment lost 0 bases and the J segment 0 bases; nucleotides outside the gene matches: 9. This CDR3 comprises 18 residues. The CDR3 region is CASSLDGTVFLSGNTIYF. For the CDR3, the DNA is TGCGCCAGCAGCTTGGACGGGACAGTTTTTCTCTCTGGAAACACCATATATTTT.

The gene calls are TRBV5-6 and TRBJ1-6, with 10 bases that match TRBD1. The length of the CDR3 is 15 residues. Trimming cost V 2 bases and J 7 bases; bases outside gene matches: 3. CDR1 and CDR2 from the germline V gene are SGHDT and YYEEEE. The CDR3 is CASSFRDRGNSPLHF. The CDR3, as DNA: TGTGCCAGCAGCTTCCGGGACAGGGGAAATTCACCCCTCCACTTT.

The genes are TRBV18 and TRBJ1-5, with 8 bases lining up with TRBD1. V was clipped by 6 bases and J by 5 bases; unmatched bases: 3. Germline loops: CDR1 KGHSH, CDR2 LQKENI. This CDR3 has 13 residues. The CDR3 region is CASSSDRDQPQHF. The CDR3 DNA is TGTGCCAGCTCCTCGGACAGGGATCAGCCCCAGCATTTT.

The chain joins TRBV5-1 to TRBJ2-7, with TRBD1 as a possible D gene (5 bases). This CDR3 comprises 12 residues. The germline V gene has CDR1 SGHRS and CDR2 YFSETQ. Trimming left V 5 bases short and J 6 bases short, with 12 bases between. The CDR3: CASSYSGFEQYF. In DNA form, the CDR3 reads TGCGCCAGCAGTTATTCAGGGTTCGAGCAGTACTTC.

This clone came up once. The V call is TRBV15, the J call TRBJ2-2, with TRBD1 as a possible D gene (5 bases). V dropped 1 base and J dropped 0 bases, with 12 bases sitting between them. The germline gives CDR1 LNHNV, CDR2 YYDKDF (reference sequence). The CDR3 is 17 amino acids. CDR3 coding DNA: TGTGCCACCAGCAGAGGGATCAGGGAATCGAACACCGGGGAGCTGTTTTTT. Translating gives CATSRGIRESNTGELFF.

This clone has just a few counts. The chain links TRBV29-1 to TRBJ2-7, with 10 bases identical to TRBD1. The CDR3 loop spans 13 amino acids. Germline CDR1 reads SQVTM; CDR2 reads ANQGSEA. V dropped 4 bases and J dropped 2; count of bases not matched to a gene: 2. The CDR3 region is CSVATGGPYEQYF. The CDR3 nucleotides are TGCAGCGTTGCGACAGGGGGCCCCTACGAGCAGTACTTC.

The rearrangement uses TRBV7-9 and TRBJ2-2; possibly TRBD1 for D (6 bases). The CDR3 is 15 amino acids. The ends were cut back, 1 base at V and 2 bases at J, with 8 bases in the middle. Germline CDR1 and CDR2: SEHNR and FQNEAQ (reference sequence). The CDR3 DNA sequence: TGTGCCAGCAGCTTAGGTGGGGGCAACACCGGGGAGCTGTTTTTT. Its translation is CASSLGGGNTGELFF.

The DNA of the CDR3 is TGTGCCATCAGTGAGTCCCGTCCCACAGATACGCAGTATTTT. It encodes CAISESRPTDTQYF. This chain connects TRBV10-3 to TRBJ2-3; no firm D call. The CDR3 is 14 amino acids. With 0 bases removed from V and 2 bases from J, the gap between germline ends came to 6 bases. The germline V gene has CDR1 ENHRY and CDR2 SYGVKD.

For the CDR3, the DNA is TGTGCCTGGAGCCAAAAAAATGAGCAGTTCTTC. Protein sequence: CAWSQKNEQFF. The chain combines TRBV30 with TRBJ2-1; D gene unclear. V lost 3 bases to trimming and J lost 7 bases, with 7 bases between them. Germline CDR1 and CDR2: GTSNPN and SVGIG (reference sequence). The CDR3 is made up of 11 amino acids.